At least ten counts were recorded for the clone carrying this TCR beta chain. The data belong to a study of T cells in Graves' hyperthyroidism and ophthalmopathy. The investigators amplified TCR beta CDR3 regions from RNA transcripts. HTBI primers were used for first-round RT-PCR of the TCR CDR3. TCRdb ran MiXCR on the multiplex PCR reads and lists one entry per CDR3 protein. The data show approximately 330,000 distinct CDR3 sequences, under 25% seen once. This TCR was recovered from a woman in her fifties or sixties with Graves' hyperthyroidism. The specimen was blood.

The CDR3 is CASSSEEREYEQYF. CDR3 DNA sequence: TGTGCCAGCAGTTCTGAGGAGCGGGAGTACGAGCAGTACTTC. V and J are TRBV6-1 and TRBJ2-7; 8 bases fit TRBD2. The CDR3 loop spans 14 amino acids. CDR1 and CDR2 from the germline V gene are MNHNS and SASEGT. J gave up 4 bases and V 5 bases, and 7 bases lay outside the gene matches.